This T cell receptor beta chain stems from a study of T cell responses to AZD1222 COVID-19 vaccine. The study's findings and limits: Spike-wide vaccine-associated CD4 TCRs dominated at 160-218 and 743-854.

As regards this clone: Its antigen is as yet unknown.

Libraries were prepared by immunoSEQ multiplex PCR; TCRdb keeps only in-frame clonotypes and omits some of them. The sample carries just over 60,000 clones, approximately 83% recorded once. V lost 2 bases, J lost 0 bases, and 14 bases lay in between. Germline V CDR1 and CDR2: SNHLY, FYNNEI. This CDR3 contains 18 residues. This clonotype was sampled from an adult in good health. J is TRBJ2-6 and V is TRBV2, with no clear D. Sample: peripheral blood, taken on day 0 of AZD1222 vaccination. CDR3 DNA: TGTGCCAGCAGTGAAACCCCAGGAGCCTTCTCTGGGGCCAACGTCCTGACTTTC. This codes for CASSETPGAFSGANVLTF.